This T cell receptor (beta chain) was profiled in a study of neoadjuvant anti-PD-1 for oral cavity cancer. General observations from the study: Pretreatment Treg/Th17 ratio correlated inversely with post-treatment tumor clonality.

Six replicates per PBMC sample, mostly from around 500 ng of genomic DNA. Libraries were prepared by immunoSEQ multiplex PCR; TCRdb keeps only in-frame clonotypes and omits some of them. The repertoire includes roughly 32,000 clones, about 80% of them detected once, and 3% to 4% sits in the top ten. Described time point: after neoadjuvant nivolumab, at surgical resection. Of note for this clone: Its antigen is not known.

CDR1 and CDR2 from the germline V gene are MRHNA and SNTAGT. V was shortened by 4 bases and J by 6 bases, with 18 bases between the two germline ends. The CDR3 length is 15 residues. The chain is built from TRBV6-4 and TRBJ1-2; maybe TRBD1 (5 bases). The source is a person aged 35 to 85 with oral cavity squamous cell carcinoma. Sequencing used PBMCs, obtained after nivolumab (anti-PD-1) treatment. CDR3 residues: CASSADDLGVDGYTF. The CDR3 DNA reads as TGTGCCAGCAGTGCCGACGACTTGGGGGTGGATGGCTACACCTTC.